A single sample gave rise to the 26 T cell receptor beta chains below, sequenced in a study of cytomegalovirus exposure and HLA in healthy donors. PCR used 60 Vbeta primers and 13 Jbeta primers. The data were produced by immunoSEQ multiplex PCR, yet TCRdb's version contains in-frame clones alone and is incomplete. The data show tens of thousands of clones, roughly 72% seen once. Sequenced input: PBMCs. Source of these receptors: a woman aged 45-65 years in good health and CMV-seropositive.

The V call is TRBV28, the J call TRBJ2-1; 9 nucleotides line up with TRBD2. The junction had 14 bases not matched to a gene; V was cut back by 2 bases and J by 9 bases. CDR1 and CDR2 from the germline V gene are MDHEN and SYDVKM. CDR3 size: 17 residues. The CDR3 here is CASSLLGFGTSPGEQFF. The CDR3 DNA reads as TGTGCCAGCAGTTTACTTGGCTTCGGGACTAGCCCGGGTGAGCAGTTCTTC.

This chain joins TRBV19 and TRBJ1-4, with 9 bases lining up with TRBD1. The trim removed 7 bases at V and 7 bases at J, leaving 7 bases unmatched. Germline CDR1 LNHDA, CDR2 SQIVND (reference sequence). This CDR3 contains 14 residues. For the CDR3, the DNA is TGTGCCAGTAACGCGGGACAGGGAAGTGAAAAACTGTTTTTT. Protein: CASNAGQGSEKLFF.

The chain links TRBV18 to TRBJ2-7; 7 bases are shared with TRBD1. CDR1 is KGHSH, CDR2 LQKENI, per germline. V trimming: 6 bases; J trimming: 3 bases; junction bases outside the gene matches: 8. The CDR3 is 14 residues long. The CDR3 region has the DNA TGTGCCAGCTCTCCTCAGGGACAGATCTACGAGCAGTACTTC. Its protein is CASSPQGQIYEQYF. Full variable domain (missing parts from reference TRBV18 and TRBJ2-7): NAGVMQNPRHLVRRRGQEARLRCSPMKGHSHVYWYRQLPEEGLKFMVYLQKENIIDESGMPKERFSAEFPKEGPSILRIQQVVRGDSAAYFCASSPQGQIYEQYFGPGTRLTVT.

J is TRBJ1-2 and V is TRBV9, with 11 bases lining up with TRBD1. V shed 4 bases and J 2 bases; nucleotides not matched to a gene: 10. Germline V CDR1 and CDR2: SGDLS, YYNGEE. The CDR3 consists of 17 residues. In DNA, the CDR3 is TGTGCCAGCAGCTTTAGGACAGGGGGCCGGTTAAACTATGGCTACACCTTC. It translates to CASSFRTGGRLNYGYTF.

The rearrangement joins TRBV5-1 to TRBJ2-1; D is ambiguous. Trimming removed 0 bases from V and 6 bases from J, with 10 bases in between. The CDR3 is 14 amino acids. Per the germline V gene, CDR1 is SGHRS and CDR2 is YFSETQ. This chain's CDR3 is CASSLANELNEQFF. The CDR3 DNA is TGCGCCAGCAGCTTGGCCAATGAGCTCAATGAGCAGTTCTTC.

The gene calls are TRBV5-1 and TRBJ1-1; D remains ambiguous. The CDR3 loop spans 13 amino acids. V lost 5 bases, J lost 1 base, and 9 bases lay in between. The germline V gene has CDR1 SGHRS and CDR2 YFSETQ. The CDR3 spells CASRGRENTEAFF. The CDR3 DNA is TGCGCCAGCAGAGGGAGGGAGAACACTGAAGCTTTCTTT.

With regard to this clone: The sample has other DNA sequences that encode this CDR3 too. The J gene is TRBJ1-1, the V gene TRBV19; 7 nucleotides match TRBD1. The germline V gene encodes CDR1 LNHDA and CDR2 SQIVND (reference sequence). V was pared by 4 bases and J by 7 bases, with 9 bases of the junction left unmatched. The CDR3 sequence is 14 residues long. The CDR3 loop reads CASSTPGQTIEAFF. In DNA form, the CDR3 reads TGTGCCAGTAGTACCCCGGGACAGACCATTGAAGCTTTCTTT.

The sample holds a few counts of this clone. The V gene is TRBV29-1, the J gene TRBJ1-2, with 7 bases fitting TRBD1. J was trimmed by 8 bases and V by 4 bases; bases with no gene match: 7. The CDR3 contains 12 residues. Germline V lookup: CDR1 SQVTM, CDR2 ANQGSEA. CDR3 amino acids: CSVGDRHRGYTF. CDR3 DNA: TGCAGCGTTGGGGACAGACATCGGGGCTACACCTTC.

Only a few counts were recorded for this clone. The chain couples TRBV19 to TRBJ2-1, with D perhaps TRBD1 (6 bases). There are 13 residues in the CDR3. Germline CDR1 and CDR2: LNHDA and SQIVND (reference sequence). The ends were cut back, 6 bases at V and 10 bases at J, with 16 bases in the middle. CDR3 DNA: TGTGCCAGTAGCAAGACAGGAGGTAGCGAGCAGTTCTTC. Translated, it gives CASSKTGGSEQFF.

This chain connects TRBV5-4 to TRBJ2-3; TRBD2 matches 9 bases. V dropped 4 bases and J dropped 6; count of bases not matched to a gene: 9. The germline V gene has CDR1 SGHNT and CDR2 YYREEE (reference sequence). The CDR3 is 15 amino acids. CDR3 region: CASSDIAGASDTQYF. The CDR3 DNA reads as TGTGCCAGCAGCGATATAGCGGGAGCTTCGGATACGCAGTATTTT.

The chain recombines TRBV10-2 with TRBJ2-7; 9 nucleotides line up with TRBD2. Germline loops: CDR1 WSHSY, CDR2 SAAADI. CDR3 length equals 14 residues. Unmatched junction bases numbered 5, after V lost 4 bases and J lost 4 bases. In DNA form, the CDR3 reads TGCGCCAGCAGTGGTATTAGCGGGGGTTACGAGCAGTACTTC. This codes for CASSGISGGYEQYF.

V usage is TRBV19 and J usage is TRBJ1-1; D ambiguous. CDR3 length: 14 amino acids. The ends were cut back, 5 bases at V and 1 base at J, with 11 bases in the middle. Germline loops: CDR1 LNHDA, CDR2 SQIVND (reference sequence). CDR3 sequence reads: CASSPRRGNTEAFF. The CDR3 nucleotides are TGTGCCAGTAGTCCTAGACGGGGGAACACTGAAGCTTTCTTT.

This clone was counted a single time. This rearrangement joins TRBV5-1 to TRBJ2-5; weak D call: TRBD1 (6 bases). The CDR3 has 14 amino acids. Per germline, CDR1 SGHRS and CDR2 YFSETQ. V gave up 0 bases and J gave up 3 bases, with 9 bases separating them. CDR3 sequence: CASSLAAGEETQYF. As DNA, the CDR3 is TGCGCCAGCAGCTTGGCAGCAGGGGAAGAGACCCAGTACTTC.

This chain joins TRBV11-1 and TRBJ2-6; D is unclear. The CDR3 is made up of 17 amino acids. Per the germline V gene, CDR1 is SGHAT and CDR2 is FQDESV (reference sequence). V was cut by 5 bases and J by 0 bases, with 14 bases left in between. The CDR3 DNA sequence: TGTGCCAGCAGCAAGACAACCCGGTTCTCTGGGGCCAACGTCCTGACTTTC. Amino acid sequence: CASSKTTRFSGANVLTF.

The V and J genes are TRBV30 and TRBJ2-2; 7 bases map to TRBD1. V was pared by 0 bases and J by 6 bases, with 1 base of the junction left unmatched. Looked up from germline, CDR1 is GTSNPN and CDR2 is SVGIG (reference sequence). The CDR3 is 13 amino acids. The CDR3 sequence is CAWSVRGPGELFF. The CDR3 coding sequence is TGTGCCTGGAGTGTAAGGGGGCCCGGGGAGCTGTTTTTT.

CDR3 sequence (DNA): TGCGCCAGCAGCGCGACCGGGACTAGCGTCCATGAGCAGTTCTTC. It specifies CASSATGTSVHEQFF. This sequence joins TRBV5-1 and TRBJ2-1; 10 bases are shared with TRBD2. The CDR3 is made up of 15 amino acids. The J segment lost 8 bases and the V segment lost 4 bases, leaving 9 bases of the junction unmatched. Germline V gene data show CDR1 as SGHRS and CDR2 as YFSETQ.

The chain carries TRBV11-2 and TRBJ1-5, with D unclear. The CDR3 is 13 residues long. CDR1 SGHAT and CDR2 FQNNGV come from the germline V gene. With 0 bases removed from V and 7 bases from J, the gap between germline ends came to 7 bases. This CDR3 is CASSLEREQPQHF. CDR3 sequence (DNA): TGTGCCAGCAGCTTAGAAAGAGAACAGCCCCAGCATTTT.

Regarding this clone: Sequence at one end of the junction differs from germline and may be a read error. This chain uses TRBV7-9 with TRBJ2-3; D may be TRBD2 (6 bases). Germline lookup yields CDR1 SEHNR and CDR2 FQNEAQ (reference sequence). The length of the CDR3 is 12 residues. The CDR3 bases are TGTTCCAGCAGCAAGACTAGGGATACGCAGTATTTT. It is translated as CSSSKTRDTQYF.

The V and J genes are TRBV28 and TRBJ2-7; 10 nucleotides match TRBD2. Germline V gene sequence: CDR1 MDHEN, CDR2 SYDVKM. The V and J ends lost 6 bases and 5 bases, in that order; junction bases with no gene match: 13. The CDR3 covers 16 residues. This CDR3 reads CASRRPSGSSRHEQYF. As DNA, the CDR3 is TGTGCCAGCAGGCGACCTAGCGGGAGTTCGCGCCACGAGCAGTACTTC. Full variable domain (rest looked up from reference TRBV28 and TRBJ2-7): DVKVTQSSRYLVKRTGEKVFLECVQDMDHENMFWYRQDPGLGLRLIYFSYDVKMKEKGDIPEGYSVSREKKERFSLILESASTNQTSMYLCASRRPSGSSRHEQYFGPGTRLTVT.

This clone was counted between two and nine times. This chain joins TRBV6-5 and TRBJ1-1; 9 positions agree with TRBD1. Germline V gives CDR1 MNHEY, CDR2 SVGAGI. The CDR3 spans 14 residues. With 6 bases clipped from V and 6 bases from J, the junction kept 8 bases outside the gene matches. CDR3 nucleotides: TGTGCCAGCAGGCCAACAGGGGGCCGCGCTGAAGCTTTCTTT. Translated: CASRPTGGRAEAFF.

V and J are TRBV14 and TRBJ2-7; TRBD1 matches 7 bases. The CDR3 extends over 14 amino acids. Looked up from germline, CDR1 is SGHDN and CDR2 is FVKESK. Losses at the gene ends were 6 bases for V and 6 bases for J; bases not matched to a gene: 11. The CDR3 region is CASSVDRPLGEQYF. For the CDR3, the DNA is TGTGCCAGCAGTGTGGACAGGCCCCTCGGCGAGCAGTACTTC.

This chain joins TRBV6-5 and TRBJ2-1; perhaps TRBD2 as D (5 bases). Germline CDR1 and CDR2: MNHEY and SVGAGI. V lost 5 bases and J lost 4, with 12 bases in between. The CDR3 length is 14 residues. DNA for the CDR3: TGTGCCAGCAGTAGGGAGCGCTATTACAATGAGCAGTTCTTC. This codes for CASSRERYYNEQFF.

In this sample, this clone turned up once. The chain joins TRBV10-3 to TRBJ2-2, with D possibly matching TRBD2 (5 bases). CDR1 and CDR2 (germline): ENHRY, SYGVKD. The V end was cut by 10 bases, the J end by 4 bases, with 16 bases between. The CDR3 has 14 amino acids. DNA for the CDR3: TGTGCCACTCGGGATGAGTCGGGCACCGGGGAGCTGTTTTTT. Its protein is CATRDESGTGELFF.

V is TRBV6-1 and J is TRBJ2-5, with a tentative D call TRBD1 (5 bases). From germline, CDR1 is MNHNS and CDR2 SASEGT. The CDR3 spans 14 residues. Trimming cost V 7 bases and J 3 bases, with 15 bases left between them. CDR3 coding DNA: TGTGCCAGCAACGAATTGACAGTAGAAGAGACCCAGTACTTC. It encodes CASNELTVEETQYF.

A single count supports this clone. J is TRBJ2-7 and V is TRBV7-8; 7 nucleotides match TRBD1. The V segment lost 1 base and the J segment 6 bases; nucleotides outside the gene matches: 6. The CDR3 spans 14 residues. CDR1 and CDR2 (germline): SGHVS, FQNEAQ. For the CDR3, the DNA is TGTGCCAGCAGCTTAGGGACAGGTACGCTCGAGCAGTACTTC. Translating gives CASSLGTGTLEQYF.

This chain uses TRBV6-1 with TRBJ1-5; tentatively, D is TRBD1 (6 bases). Germline V gene sequence: CDR1 MNHNS, CDR2 SASEGT. Trimming left V 6 bases short and J 6 bases short, with 15 bases between. The CDR3 sequence is 14 residues long. Here the CDR3 DNA reads TGTGCCAGCAGCGATGGGGGGGGCACTCAGCCCCAGCATTTT. Its protein product is CASSDGGGTQPQHF.